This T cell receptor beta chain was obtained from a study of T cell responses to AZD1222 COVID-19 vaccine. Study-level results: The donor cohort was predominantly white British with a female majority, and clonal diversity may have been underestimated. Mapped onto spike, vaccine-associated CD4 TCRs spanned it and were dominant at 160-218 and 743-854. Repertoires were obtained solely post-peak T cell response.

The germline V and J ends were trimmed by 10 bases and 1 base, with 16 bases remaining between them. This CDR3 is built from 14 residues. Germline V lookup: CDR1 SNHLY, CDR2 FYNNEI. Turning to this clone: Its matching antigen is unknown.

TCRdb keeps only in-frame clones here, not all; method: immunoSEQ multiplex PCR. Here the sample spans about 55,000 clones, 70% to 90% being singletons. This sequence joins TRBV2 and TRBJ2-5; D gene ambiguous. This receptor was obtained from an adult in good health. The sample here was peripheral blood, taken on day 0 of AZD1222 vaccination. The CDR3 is CAIEAEIFQETQYF. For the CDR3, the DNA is TGTGCCATAGAGGCAGAGATCTTCCAAGAGACCCAGTACTTC.